The 31 T cell receptor beta chains presented below share a single source sample, sequenced in a study of PD-1 blockade in mismatch repair-deficient tumors. Sequencing used immunoSEQ multiplex PCR; TCRdb keeps in-frame clones, though not all of them. This sample has tens of thousands of clones, with 78% found just once. The sample consisted of peripheral blood, taken 4 weeks after starting pembrolizumab. These receptors all stem from an adult with mismatch repair-deficient cancer.

The rearrangement joins TRBV23-1 to TRBJ2-1; the D gene is possibly TRBD2 (10 bases). TRBV23-1 counts as an open reading frame of uncertain function. V was pared by 10 bases and J by 0 bases, with 37 bases between. This CDR3 comprises 22 residues. CDR3 sequence (DNA): TGCGCCACCGTATTCCGGGACAGGGATTTAGGCAGCGGGAGGGACTCCTACAATGAGCAGTTCTTC. Encoded protein: CATVFRDRDLGSGRDSYNEQFF.

The CDR3 region has the DNA TGTGCCAGCAGCTCGGGGGACTACGAGCAGTACTTC. Translation gives CASSSGDYEQYF. This chain links TRBV11-1 with TRBJ2-7, with a possible D match to TRBD2 (6 bases). The CDR3 has 12 amino acids. Trimming took 4 bases from V and 3 from J, leaving 7 bases between them. Germline loops: CDR1 SGHAT, CDR2 FQDESV (reference sequence).

V and J are TRBV18 and TRBJ2-7; 7 nucleotides agree with TRBD1. The CDR3 spans 14 residues. After removal of 3 bases from V and 0 bases from J, the junction contained 2 bases not matched to a gene. Germline V gene lookup returns CDR1 KGHSH and CDR2 LQKENI. The CDR3 region is CASSPRDSSYEQYF. The DNA of the CDR3 is TGTGCCAGCTCACCCCGGGACAGCTCCTACGAGCAGTACTTC.

A single count supports this clone. The chain carries TRBV19 and TRBJ1-2; 8 nucleotides agree with TRBD1. Losses at the gene ends were 0 bases for V and 4 bases for J; bases not matched to a gene: 4. The CDR3 spans 15 residues. CDR1 is LNHDA and CDR2 is SQIVND in the germline V gene (reference sequence). As DNA, the CDR3 is TGTGCCAGTAGTATAGATCTTGGGACAGGCTATGGCTACACCTTC. Protein product: CASSIDLGTGYGYTF.

The chain recombines TRBV5-6 with TRBJ1-2; 11 positions agree with TRBD1. After removal of 2 bases from V and 7 bases from J, the junction contained 7 bases not matched to a gene. Germline V gene data show CDR1 as SGHDT and CDR2 as YYEEEE. CDR3 length: 15 amino acids. The CDR3 coding sequence is TGTGCCAGCAGCTTAGGCCGGACAGGGGGCTTTGGCTACACCTTC. Amino acids: CASSLGRTGGFGYTF.

This clone was picked up one time. The rearrangement links TRBV5-4 to TRBJ2-3; D gene unclear. Trimming stripped 4 bases from V and 4 bases from J, with 7 bases between. Germline values: CDR1 SGHNT, CDR2 YYREEE (reference sequence). The CDR3 runs to 12 residues. CDR3 DNA sequence: TGTGCCAGCAGCCTCCCCGCAGATACGCAGTATTTT. Translation: CASSLPADTQYF.

The chain is built from TRBV18 and TRBJ2-1; D is undetermined. V lost 4 bases to trimming and J lost 0 bases, with 7 bases between them. In germline, CDR1 is KGHSH, CDR2 LQKENI. This CDR3 has 14 residues. The CDR3 reads CASSRAGSYNEQFF. The CDR3 nucleotides read TGTGCCAGCTCACGAGCCGGCTCCTACAATGAGCAGTTCTTC.

The genes are TRBV30 and TRBJ2-5; D might be TRBD1 (5 bases). Trimming pared 0 bases from V and 7 bases from J, leaving 18 bases between. Looked up from germline, CDR1 is GTSNPN and CDR2 is SVGIG (reference sequence). This CDR3 is built from 15 residues. Here the CDR3 reads CAWSVEGAARPTQYF. CDR3 sequence (DNA): TGTGCCTGGAGTGTTGAAGGGGCCGCTCGGCCGACCCAGTACTTC. Looking up the rest from reference TRBV30 and TRBJ2-5 gives the full variable domain: SQTIHQWPATLVQPVGSPLSLECTVEGTSNPNLYWYRQAAGRGLQLLFYSVGIGQISSEVPQNLSASRPQDRQFILSSKKLLLSDSGFYLCAWSVEGAARPTQYFGPGTRLLVL.

The gene calls are TRBV2 and TRBJ2-1; 7 positions match TRBD1. CDR1 and CDR2 (germline): SNHLY, FYNNEI. V gave up 5 bases and J gave up 1 base; unmatched junction bases: 5. The CDR3 spans 15 residues. The CDR3 region is CASSRDRESYNEQFF. The CDR3 coding sequence is TGTGCCAGCAGTAGGGACAGAGAGTCCTACAATGAGCAGTTCTTC.

The V gene is TRBV7-3, the J gene TRBJ2-1, with a possible D match to TRBD2 (5 bases). CDR1 SGHTA and CDR2 FQGTGA come from the germline V gene. The length of the CDR3 is 13 residues. Trimming pared 3 bases from V and 7 bases from J, leaving 10 bases between. CDR3 protein: CASSFRTGNEQFF. The CDR3 DNA follows: TGTGCCAGCAGCTTTCGGACGGGGAATGAGCAGTTCTTC.

The J gene is TRBJ2-1, the V gene TRBV27; no firm D call. Trimming shortened V by 4 bases and J by 8 bases, and 9 bases separated the two germline ends. CDR3 length: 12 residues. Germline V gives CDR1 MNHEY, CDR2 SMNVEV (reference sequence). The CDR3 DNA is TGTGCCAGCAGTTCCGGGCAATATGAGCAGTTCTTC. It specifies CASSSGQYEQFF.

This chain connects TRBV11-2 to TRBJ2-4; D is unresolved. Between the trimmed V and J ends, which lost 5 bases and 7 bases, there was a span of 12 bases. The germline gives CDR1 SGHAT, CDR2 FQNNGV. This CDR3 region has 13 residues. In DNA, the CDR3 is TGTGCCAGCAGCCATATCTCCCAGAACATTCAGTACTTC. Translation gives CASSHISQNIQYF.

This chain uses TRBV30 with TRBJ1-4, with a tentative D call TRBD1 (5 bases). Germline assignment: CDR1 GTSNPN and CDR2 SVGIG (reference sequence). This CDR3 has 14 residues. Deletions cut 3 bases from V and 4 bases from J, with 12 bases between. The CDR3 bases are TGTGCCTGGAGGAGGATAGGGGATAATGAAAAACTGTTTTTT. Translating gives CAWRRIGDNEKLFF.

This chain connects TRBV7-9 to TRBJ1-4; D not resolved. Trimming stripped 0 bases from V and 3 bases from J, with 11 bases between. This CDR3 has 16 residues. CDR1 and CDR2 from the germline V gene are SEHNR and FQNEAQ (reference sequence). This chain's CDR3 is CASSLAAAGANEKLFF. The CDR3 DNA reads TGTGCCAGCAGCTTAGCGGCGGCGGGAGCTAATGAAAAACTGTTTTTT.

This clone was found a few times. V usage is TRBV7-9 and J usage is TRBJ1-4, with a tentative D call TRBD1 (6 bases). Trimming removed 5 bases from V and 4 bases from J, with 11 bases in between. CDR3 length: 14 residues. CDR1 is SEHNR and CDR2 is FQNEAQ in the germline V gene (reference sequence). CDR3 sequence: CASSLGQNNEKLFF. In DNA form, the CDR3 reads TGTGCCAGCAGCCTCGGACAGAATAATGAAAAACTGTTTTTT.

Only a few counts were recorded for this clone. The chain has TRBV5-6 and TRBJ2-5; D is undetermined. Germline CDR1 and CDR2: SGHDT and YYEEEE. The ends were cut back, 0 bases at V and 0 bases at J, with 9 bases in the middle. This CDR3 is 15 amino acids long. CDR3 amino acids: CASSLGPDHQETQYF. The CDR3 DNA reads as TGTGCCAGCAGCTTGGGGCCAGACCACCAAGAGACCCAGTACTTC.

This rearrangement joins TRBV5-4 to TRBJ2-3; 10 bases match TRBD2. The V gene's germline CDR1 is SGHNT and CDR2 YYREEE (reference sequence). With V trimmed by 2 bases and J by 2 bases, 11 bases remained unmatched. CDR3 length equals 18 residues. CDR3 protein: CASSLGVGLAVFTDTQYF. The CDR3 bases are TGTGCCAGCAGCTTAGGAGTCGGACTAGCGGTGTTCACAGATACGCAGTATTTT. Drawing the rest from reference TRBV5-4 and TRBJ2-3, the complete variable domain is ETGVTQSPTHLIKTRGQQVTLRCSSQSGHNTVSWYQQALGQGPQFIFQYYREEENGRGNFPPRFSGLQFPNYSSELNVNALELDDSALYLCASSLGVGLAVFTDTQYFGPGTRLTVL.

This clone was seen just once. This sequence joins TRBV6-7 and TRBJ2-6; D not certain. TRBV6-7 belongs to the ORF category, with a function that is uncertain. Trimming cost V 5 bases and J 5 bases, with 19 bases left between them. The CDR3 contains 17 residues. The CDR3 DNA reads as TGTGCCAGCAGTAGAACCCTGCGTCAAAGTCGGGCCAACGTCCTGACTTTC. It yields the protein CASSRTLRQSRANVLTF.

J is TRBJ2-7 and V is TRBV7-3; no reliable D call. Trimming removed 1 base from V and 4 bases from J, with 2 bases in between. Germline assignment: CDR1 SGHTA and CDR2 FQGTGA. This CDR3 is built from 11 residues. The CDR3 DNA reads TGTGCCAGCAGCTTAAGTTACGAGCAGTACTTC. Translation: CASSLSYEQYF.

V usage is TRBV27 and J usage is TRBJ2-7; D might be TRBD2 (5 bases). With 10 bases removed from V and 6 bases from J, the gap between germline ends came to 16 bases. The CDR3 has 12 residues. CDR1 is MNHEY, CDR2 SMNVEV, per germline (reference sequence). This chain's CDR3 is CATNRGGGEQYF. The CDR3 bases are TGTGCCACCAATAGAGGCGGAGGCGAGCAGTACTTC.

The chain joins TRBV10-2 to TRBJ2-3; 7 bases are a match to TRBD2. This CDR3 contains 16 residues. Looked up from germline, CDR1 is WSHSY and CDR2 is SAAADI. Trimming took 3 bases from V and 6 from J; bases not matched to a gene: 12. The CDR3: CASSDGLADSVDTQYF. DNA for the CDR3: TGCGCCAGCAGTGACGGCCTAGCGGATTCAGTGGATACGCAGTATTTT.

The chain couples TRBV7-9 to TRBJ2-2; D is uncertain. This CDR3 comprises 12 residues. Germline-derived CDR1 and CDR2 are SEHNR and FQNEAQ (reference sequence). V was trimmed by 4 bases and J by 5 bases, leaving 5 bases between them. CDR3 coding DNA: TGTGCCAGCAGCTCTAGAACCGGGGAGCTGTTTTTT. It specifies CASSSRTGELFF.

This clone was seen only a few times. This sequence joins TRBV5-4 and TRBJ2-2; 9 bases align to TRBD1. The V gene end was trimmed by 0 bases and the J gene end by 3 bases; junction bases not matched to a gene: 3. CDR3 size: 16 residues. Per the germline V gene, CDR1 is SGHNT and CDR2 is YYREEE (reference sequence). This CDR3 is CASSLGRTGDTGELFF. CDR3 coding DNA: TGTGCCAGCAGCTTGGGTCGGACAGGGGACACCGGGGAGCTGTTTTTT.

This chain joins TRBV11-1 and TRBJ2-7, with TRBD2 matching 10 bases. Germline V gene sequence: CDR1 SGHAT, CDR2 FQDESV (reference sequence). Trimming at V came to 5 bases and at J to 2 bases, leaving 6 bases not matched to a gene. CDR3 size: 15 residues. CDR3 sequence: CASSPGLALTYEQYF. In DNA, the CDR3 is TGTGCCAGCAGCCCGGGACTAGCGTTGACCTACGAGCAGTACTTC.

The V and J genes are TRBV7-2 and TRBJ2-7, with TRBD1 identical over 10 bases. The V gene end was trimmed by 4 bases and the J gene end by 7 bases; junction bases not matched to a gene: 7. The CDR3 contains 14 residues. Germline V gene sequence: CDR1 SGHTA, CDR2 FQGNSA. The CDR3 bases are TGTGCCAGCAGCTCGCGGACAGGGGGAGGAGAGCAGTACTTC. Amino acid sequence: CASSSRTGGGEQYF.

The CDR3 DNA reads TGTGCCAGCAGTGAACTGGGGGGACACTCCTACGAGCAGTACTTC. Its translation is CASSELGGHSYEQYF. The chain recombines TRBV2 with TRBJ2-7, with D perhaps assigned TRBD1 or TRBD2 (6 bases each). Germline loops: CDR1 SNHLY, CDR2 FYNNEI. Trimming removed 2 bases at V and 0 bases at J, with 11 bases between. The CDR3 runs to 15 residues.

In DNA, the CDR3 is TGTGCCAGCAGTTACAGAACAGGGGGATATGGCTACACCTTC. It translates to CASSYRTGGYGYTF. The chain joins TRBV6-5 to TRBJ1-2; 8 nucleotides match TRBD1. The germline V gene has CDR1 MNHEY and CDR2 SVGAGI. V lost 2 bases and J lost 5; bases outside the gene matches: 4. This CDR3 contains 14 residues.

This chain uses TRBV27 with TRBJ1-2; perhaps TRBD1 as D (5 bases). The length of the CDR3 is 12 residues. CDR1 and CDR2 (germline): MNHEY, SMNVEV (reference sequence). Trimming shortened V by 6 bases and J by 7 bases, and 12 bases separated the two germline ends. The CDR3 coding sequence is TGTGCCAGCAGGAGGGGCGGGAGTGGCTACACCTTC. Translating gives CASRRGGSGYTF.

The CDR3 reads CASSRFEKLFF. For the CDR3, the DNA is TGTGCCAGTAGTAGGTTCGAAAAACTGTTTTTT. The gene calls are TRBV19 and TRBJ1-4; D gene ambiguous. Germline V gives CDR1 LNHDA, CDR2 SQIVND (reference sequence). The CDR3 has 11 residues. V was cut by 4 bases and J by 8 bases, with 5 bases left in between.

The chain joins TRBV11-2 to TRBJ2-1; 10 positions agree with TRBD2. The germline gives CDR1 SGHAT, CDR2 FQNNGV. The CDR3 extends over 17 amino acids. The V and J ends lost 1 base and 3 bases, in that order; junction bases with no gene match: 6. The CDR3 DNA follows: TGTGCCAGCAGCTTAGTGGGACGGACTAGCGGCTACAATGAGCAGTTCTTC. This sequence encodes CASSLVGRTSGYNEQFF.

About this clone: This sample also contains other DNA sequences that code for the same CDR3. The rearrangement links TRBV9 to TRBJ2-3, with no clear D. Germline loops: CDR1 SGDLS, CDR2 YYNGEE. The CDR3 runs to 15 residues. V lost 3 bases to trimming and J lost 0 bases, with 11 bases between them. The CDR3 DNA reads as TGTGCCAGCAGCGCAGGTCCGGCGAGCACAGATACGCAGTATTTT. It specifies CASSAGPASTDTQYF.